This TCR beta chain was sequenced in a study of Graves' ophthalmopathy and Graves' hyperthyroidism. This clonotype was seen a few times. The study amplified TCR beta CDR3 regions using RNA transcripts. HTBI primers served in a first-round RT-PCR, which a second-round multiplex PCR followed. TCRdb recomputed calls from the multiplex PCR reads with MiXCR, one row per CDR3 protein. The sample shows hundreds of thousands of distinct CDR3 sequences, approximately 22% of them seen only once. CDR3 length equals 12 residues. Germline CDR1 SGHTA, CDR2 FQGNSA. Unmatched junction bases numbered 7, after V lost 5 bases and J lost 15 bases.

Sequenced: peripheral blood. This clonotype was sampled from a woman aged 18-30 years with stable Graves' hyperthyroidism. Some clones in this sample may be carry-over from other donors' samples. This chain connects TRBV7-2 to TRBJ1-6, with 7 bases that match TRBD1. CDR3 bases: TGTGCCAGCAGCACCCGGACAGGTGTCCTCCACTTT. This encodes CASSTRTGVLHF.